The clone carrying this T cell receptor (beta chain) was seen only a few times. The antigen is unknown. The V segment lost 6 bases and the J segment 9 bases; nucleotides outside the gene matches: 11. From germline, CDR1 is SQVTM and CDR2 ANQGSEA. The CDR3 runs to 15 residues. Use of 60 Vbeta and 13 Jbeta primers characterized the PCR. Using immunoSEQ multiplex PCR, the repertoire was profiled, and TCRdb retains in-frame clones only, with some absent. The repertoire holds 110,000 to 150,000 clones, with more than 8% as singletons. This entry comes from a study of cytomegalovirus exposure and HLA in healthy donors. Study summary: Of all 400 or so donors who were genotyped, around 79% belonged to the Caucasian-associated ancestry cluster.

Whole-study findings and limits: The study found most TCR sequences rare, yet found some public TCRs in many donors. Analyzed later, association rates of TCRs varied across HLA loci, with DRB1 most and HLA-C fewest.

The sequencing input was PBMCs. This rearrangement joins TRBV29-1 to TRBJ2-1; 13 bases agree with TRBD2. This TCR was recovered from a man aged 45 to 65 in good health and CMV-seronegative. The DNA of the CDR3 is TGCAGCGTCAACGCCGGGACTAGCGGGATGGGTGAGCAGTTCTTC. This codes for CSVNAGTSGMGEQFF.